Below are 20 T cell receptor beta chains sequenced from a single sample in a study of control samples from healthy donors and cancer patients. TCRdb's copy holds only in-frame clones and misses some; the assay was immunoSEQ multiplex PCR. The repertoire holds about 120,000 clones, with around 90% as singletons. Sequences were obtained from blood. The receptors derive from a woman aged 65 to 85 in good health.

This chain links TRBV7-6 with TRBJ2-2; no reliable D call. The CDR3 sequence is 15 residues long. Germline V gene data show CDR1 as SGHVS and CDR2 as FNYEAQ. V shed 2 bases and J shed 1 base, with 8 bases lying between them. This CDR3 is CASSLQALNTGELFF. The CDR3 coding sequence is TGTGCCAGCAGCTTACAGGCCCTGAACACCGGGGAGCTGTTTTTT.

The chain links TRBV4-1 to TRBJ2-1; 11 bases align to TRBD2. The CDR3 sequence is 14 residues long. Per the germline V gene, CDR1 is MGHRA and CDR2 is YSYEKL. V gave up 4 bases and J gave up 6 bases; unmatched junction bases: 2. CDR3 sequence (DNA): TGCGCCAGCAGCCGAACTAGCGGGGGCAATGAGCAGTTCTTC. Translating it yields CASSRTSGGNEQFF.

The chain recombines TRBV6-5 with TRBJ1-5, with D uncertain. Between the trimmed V and J ends, which lost 6 bases and 8 bases, there was a span of 14 bases. Looked up from germline, CDR1 is MNHEY and CDR2 is SVGAGI. The CDR3 extends over 13 amino acids. The CDR3 bases are TGTGCCAGCAGCCAGCTTAGGGTGGAGCCCCAGCATTTT. Translation gives CASSQLRVEPQHF.

The rearrangement uses TRBV2 and TRBJ2-3, with D possibly being TRBD1 or TRBD2 (5 bases each). Trimming removed 8 bases from V and 3 bases from J, with 18 bases in between. The CDR3 is 15 amino acids. Germline V CDR1 and CDR2: SNHLY, FYNNEI. Written as DNA, the CDR3 is TGTGCCAGCTCAAGACCCGGGACCGGGACAGATACGCAGTATTTT. Its translation: CASSRPGTGTDTQYF.

The chain couples TRBV27 to TRBJ2-5; TRBD1 matches 10 bases. Germline V gene data show CDR1 as MNHEY and CDR2 as SMNVEV (reference sequence). V trimming: 7 bases; J trimming: 5 bases; junction bases outside the gene matches: 7. This CDR3 is built from 14 residues. The CDR3 DNA follows: TGTGCCAGCAAAGGGACAGGGGTCGGTGAGACCCAGTACTTC. It yields the protein CASKGTGVGETQYF.

This chain connects TRBV5-6 to TRBJ1-2; maybe TRBD1 (5 bases). The V end was cut by 0 bases, the J end by 6 bases, with 9 bases between. CDR1 and CDR2 from the germline V gene are SGHDT and YYEEEE. This CDR3 region has 13 residues. Here the CDR3 DNA reads TGTGCCAGCAGCTTGGTAGGGGTGGATGGCTACACCTTC. It codes for CASSLVGVDGYTF.

This clone was picked up a small number of times. This chain uses TRBV9 with TRBJ2-3, with a tentative D call TRBD1 (6 bases). The CDR3 sequence is 15 residues long. In germline, CDR1 is SGDLS, CDR2 YYNGEE. V gave up 3 bases and J gave up 6 bases, with 17 bases separating them. This CDR3 reads CASSATGRRFDTQYF. CDR3 coding DNA: TGTGCCAGCAGCGCGACAGGTCGTAGATTCGATACGCAGTATTTT.

The rearrangement uses TRBV3-1 (or the pseudogene TRBV3-2) and TRBJ1-5; possibly TRBD1 for D (6 bases). Germline-derived CDR1 and CDR2 are LGHDT and YNNKEL (reference sequence). CDR3 length: 15 amino acids. V lost 1 base, J lost 1 base, and 8 bases lay in between. The CDR3 loop is CASSQGGASNQPQHF. DNA for the CDR3: TGTGCCAGCAGCCAAGGGGGGGCCAGCAATCAGCCCCAGCATTTT.

The chain links TRBV10-1 to TRBJ2-3; unclear D gene. Trimming cost V 4 bases and J 0 bases, with 5 bases left between them. CDR3 length: 13 residues. Germline CDR1 is WNHNN and CDR2 is SYGVQD (reference sequence). Here the CDR3 reads CASSVTSTDTQYF. As DNA, the CDR3 is TGCGCCAGCAGTGTGACCAGCACAGATACGCAGTATTTT.

This clone appeared a single time. The chain couples TRBV20-1 to TRBJ1-5; a possible D gene is TRBD1 (6 bases). This CDR3 has 15 amino acids. Trimming took off 3 bases at V and 1 base at J, with 13 bases between the two ends. Germline CDR1 is DFQATT and CDR2 is SNEGSKA (reference sequence). DNA of the CDR3: TGCAGTGCTAGTAAAGGCGGGGGCAGCAATCAGCCCCAGCATTTT. The encoded protein is CSASKGGGSNQPQHF.

The chain employs TRBV7-9 and TRBJ2-2; D may match TRBD1 or TRBD2 (5 bases each). CDR1 and CDR2 from the germline V gene are SEHNR and FQNEAQ (reference sequence). The CDR3 has 18 residues. With 2 bases removed from V and 1 base from J, the gap between germline ends came to 17 bases. This chain's CDR3 is CASSLYRPGRMNTGELFF. CDR3 sequence (DNA): TGTGCCAGCAGCTTATATCGCCCGGGACGTATGAACACCGGGGAGCTGTTTTTT.

The chain employs TRBV5-4 and TRBJ2-6; 7 positions match TRBD1. Germline V gene lookup returns CDR1 SGHNT and CDR2 YYREEE (reference sequence). This CDR3 comprises 14 residues. Trimming at V came to 2 bases and at J to 4 bases, leaving 0 bases not matched to a gene. DNA for the CDR3: TGTGCCAGCAGCTTACAGGGGGGGGCCAACGTCCTGACTTTC. Translated, it gives CASSLQGGANVLTF. Full variable domain (outside the CDR3, taken from reference TRBV5-4 and TRBJ2-6): ETGVTQSPTHLIKTRGQQVTLRCSSQSGHNTVSWYQQALGQGPQFIFQYYREEENGRGNFPPRFSGLQFPNYSSELNVNALELDDSALYLCASSLQGGANVLTFGAGSRLTVL.

In this sample, this clone turned up a few times. This chain uses TRBV7-9 with TRBJ1-5; TRBD1 is a possible D gene (6 bases). With 5 bases removed from V and 2 bases from J, the gap between germline ends came to 13 bases. Germline values: CDR1 SEHNR, CDR2 FQNEAQ (reference sequence). This CDR3 spans 15 amino acids. The CDR3 coding sequence is TGTGCCAGCAGCCCAACAGGGTTGGGCAATCAGCCCCAGCATTTT. This sequence encodes CASSPTGLGNQPQHF.

V gene TRBV14 combines with J gene TRBJ1-1; weak D call: TRBD1 (5 bases). Germline V CDR1 and CDR2: SGHDN, FVKESK. The CDR3 sequence is 15 residues long. V lost 3 bases and J lost 4, with 15 bases in between. The CDR3 protein is CASSHYRDGSTEAFF. Here the CDR3 DNA reads TGTGCCAGCAGCCATTATCGGGACGGTAGCACTGAAGCTTTCTTT.

This chain connects TRBV27 to TRBJ1-5; 7 bases align to TRBD1. Trimming cost V 0 bases and J 6 bases; bases outside gene matches: 8. CDR3 length: 16 residues. Germline CDR1 is MNHEY and CDR2 is SMNVEV (reference sequence). The DNA of the CDR3 is TGTGCCAGCAGTTTATCGCCCACAGGGGTGGGTCAGCCCCAGCATTTT. As protein: CASSLSPTGVGQPQHF.

The J gene is TRBJ2-1, the V gene TRBV19, with 8 bases fitting TRBD2. V shed 2 bases and J 2 bases; nucleotides not matched to a gene: 2. In germline, CDR1 is LNHDA, CDR2 SQIVND (reference sequence). This CDR3 has 15 residues. CDR3 bases: TGTGCCAGTAGTATACAAGCGGGGGCCTACAATGAGCAGTTCTTC. This codes for CASSIQAGAYNEQFF.

This chain joins TRBV28 and TRBJ1-5; tentatively, D is TRBD1 (5 bases). This CDR3 spans 16 amino acids. The V end lost 2 bases, the J end lost 0 bases, and 11 bases lay between the germline ends. CDR1 and CDR2 (germline): MDHEN, SYDVKM. The CDR3 sequence: CASSLDPTDSNQPQHF. CDR3 DNA: TGTGCCAGCAGTTTAGATCCGACAGATAGCAATCAGCCCCAGCATTTT.

The genes are TRBV27 and TRBJ1-1, with D uncertain. The CDR3 is made up of 16 amino acids. V lost 2 bases to trimming and J lost 0 bases, with 13 bases between them. Germline-derived CDR1 and CDR2 are MNHEY and SMNVEV (reference sequence). Written as DNA, the CDR3 is TGTGCCAGCAGTTTAGGCCGGAGGAACTTGAACACTGAAGCTTTCTTT. Translation gives CASSLGRRNLNTEAFF.

The V and J genes are TRBV7-9 and TRBJ2-7; D is ambiguous. The CDR3 has 14 amino acids. Germline V gene data show CDR1 as SEHNR and CDR2 as FQNEAQ (reference sequence). V shed 1 base and J shed 2 bases, with 9 bases lying between them. The CDR3 reads CASSLESPTYEQYF. In nucleotides, the CDR3 is TGTGCCAGCAGCTTAGAGTCCCCTACCTACGAGCAGTACTTC.

The chain's CDR3 is CASSQAPGFHGYTF. In DNA, the CDR3 is TGCGCCAGCAGCCAAGCCCCTGGGTTTCATGGCTACACCTTC. The genes are TRBV4-3 and TRBJ1-2; D gene uncertain. This CDR3 region has 14 residues. Looked up from germline, CDR1 is LGHNA and CDR2 is YSLEER. Trimming cost V 1 base and J 6 bases, with 12 bases left between them.